This T cell receptor (beta chain) was found in a study of response to subunit inactivated influenza vaccine. Regarding the study as a whole: The authors suggested that few new T cells are recruited per seasonal influenza vaccination.

Notes on this clonotype: Its antigen is unknown.

This CDR3 is 13 amino acids long. Per the germline V gene, CDR1 is SGHNT and CDR2 is YYREEE (reference sequence). Trimming took 7 bases from V and 4 from J, leaving 13 bases between them. MiXCR, run by TCRdb on the RT-PCR reads, gives a single entry per CDR3 protein. The sample has 630,000 or so distinct CDR3 sequences; approximately 14% are singletons. This chain connects TRBV5-4 to TRBJ2-3; weak D call: TRBD2 (7 bases). Sequences were derived from PBMCs from blood, sampled 11 to 12 days after vaccination. This TCR derives from a man aged 45-65 years who received an inactivated influenza vaccine. The CDR3 DNA reads TGTGCCAGCGCGGGCGGGGGCGCAGATACGCAGTATTTT. Amino acids: CASAGGGADTQYF.